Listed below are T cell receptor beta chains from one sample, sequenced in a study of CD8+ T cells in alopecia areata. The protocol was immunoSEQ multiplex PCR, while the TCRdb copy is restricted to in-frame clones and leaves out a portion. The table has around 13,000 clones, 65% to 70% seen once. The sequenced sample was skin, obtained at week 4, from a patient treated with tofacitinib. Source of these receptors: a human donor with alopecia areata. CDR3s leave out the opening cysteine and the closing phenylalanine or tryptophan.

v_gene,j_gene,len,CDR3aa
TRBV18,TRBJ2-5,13,ASSPRLPYQETQY
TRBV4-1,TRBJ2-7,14,ASSDVGKTGGYEQY
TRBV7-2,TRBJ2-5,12,ASSPGTSRETQY
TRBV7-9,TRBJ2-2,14,ASRNLAGGRTGELF
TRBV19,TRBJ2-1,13,ASTPQGQIYNEQF
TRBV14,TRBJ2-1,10,ASSQAGTVQF
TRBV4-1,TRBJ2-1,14,ASSQRDREPHNEQF
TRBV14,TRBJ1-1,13,ASSQLGQANTEAF
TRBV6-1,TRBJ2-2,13,ASSEARQYTGELF
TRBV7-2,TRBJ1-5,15,ASSLGLGGHSNQPQH
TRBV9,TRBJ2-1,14,ASSVAGTGGYNEQF
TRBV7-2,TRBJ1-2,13,ASSLAPGTGTGYT
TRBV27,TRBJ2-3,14,ASSLFTGVMWDTQY
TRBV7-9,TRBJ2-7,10,ASRVGRDEQY
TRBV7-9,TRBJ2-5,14,ASSLYSGVSGETQY
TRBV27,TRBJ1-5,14,ASSSSRTAFNQPQH
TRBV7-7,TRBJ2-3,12,ASSLGQGTDTQY
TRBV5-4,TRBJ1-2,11,ASSLGENYGYT
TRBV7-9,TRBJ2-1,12,ASSPRLYLDEQF
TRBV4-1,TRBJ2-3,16,ASSPVIPGYPSTDTQY
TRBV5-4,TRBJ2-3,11,ASKDSMADTQY
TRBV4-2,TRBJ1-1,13,ASSQDRVDSSEAF